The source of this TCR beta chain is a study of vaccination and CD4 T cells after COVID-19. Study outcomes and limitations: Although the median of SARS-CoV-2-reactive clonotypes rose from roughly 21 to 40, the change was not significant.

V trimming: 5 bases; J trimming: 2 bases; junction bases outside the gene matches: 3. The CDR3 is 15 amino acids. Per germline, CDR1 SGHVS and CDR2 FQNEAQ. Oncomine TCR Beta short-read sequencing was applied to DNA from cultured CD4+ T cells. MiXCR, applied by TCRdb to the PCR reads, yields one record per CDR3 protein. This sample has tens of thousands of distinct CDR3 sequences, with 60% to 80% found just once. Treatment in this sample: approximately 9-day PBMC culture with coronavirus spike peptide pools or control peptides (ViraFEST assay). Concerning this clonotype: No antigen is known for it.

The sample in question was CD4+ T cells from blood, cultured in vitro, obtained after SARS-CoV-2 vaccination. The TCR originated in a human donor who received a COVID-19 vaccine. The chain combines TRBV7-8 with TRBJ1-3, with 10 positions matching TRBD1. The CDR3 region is CASSLGQGAGNTIYF. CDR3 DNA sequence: TGTGCCAGCAGCCTCGGACAGGGGGCTGGAAACACCATATATTTT.